The 14 T cell receptor beta chains below all came from one sample that was sequenced in a study of cytomegalovirus exposure and HLA in healthy donors. PCR used 60 Vbeta primers and 13 Jbeta primers. Produced via immunoSEQ multiplex PCR; TCRdb's table is partial and in-frame only. Altogether 110,000 or so clones are present, around 68% being singletons, with the ten largest covering around a tenth. Input material: PBMCs. The receptors originated from a woman aged 50 to 60 in good health and CMV-seropositive.

This clone was detected once. This chain connects TRBV9 to TRBJ1-6, with 8 bases matching TRBD1. Losses at the gene ends were 0 bases for V and 8 bases for J; bases not matched to a gene: 7. The CDR3 has 16 residues. The germline V gene encodes CDR1 SGDLS and CDR2 YYNGEE. In DNA, the CDR3 is TGTGCCAGCAGCGTAGAGCCAGGGGGCTTGGATTCACCCCTCCACTTT. Translation gives CASSVEPGGLDSPLHF. The full variable domain, rest sourced from reference TRBV9 and TRBJ1-6, is DSGVTQTPKHLITATGQRVTLRCSPRSGDLSVYWYQQSLDQGLQFLIQYYNGEERAKGNILERFSAQQFPDLHSELNLSSLELGDSALYFCASSVEPGGLDSPLHFGNGTRLTVT.

This chain links TRBV6-5 with TRBJ2-7; TRBD2 aligns across 8 bases. CDR1 and CDR2 from the germline V gene are MNHEY and SVGAGI. The junction had 11 bases not matched to a gene; V was cut back by 5 bases and J by 8 bases. The CDR3 is 14 residues long. CDR3 residues: CASSPQPGGRQQYF. The DNA of the CDR3 is TGTGCCAGCAGTCCCCAACCGGGGGGGCGCCAGCAGTACTTC.

The rearrangement links TRBV11-2 to TRBJ1-5, with D uncertain. Trimming removed 0 bases at V and 2 bases at J, with 14 bases between. From germline, CDR1 is SGHAT and CDR2 FQNNGV. CDR3 length: 17 amino acids. CDR3 region: CASSLDSGLPGNQPQHF. CDR3 nucleotides: TGTGCCAGCAGCTTAGACTCTGGACTGCCCGGCAATCAGCCCCAGCATTTT.

This clone was seen a handful of times. The V call is TRBV10-3, the J call TRBJ2-7; D perhaps matches TRBD1 (6 bases). Trimming left V 6 bases short and J 0 bases short, with 18 bases between. This CDR3 is 16 amino acids long. Germline V gene data show CDR1 as ENHRY and CDR2 as SYGVKD. The CDR3 region has the DNA TGTGCCATCAGCGAACCGGGACACCGGAGCTCCTACGAGCAGTACTTC. It translates to CAISEPGHRSSYEQYF.

This clone was recorded a few times. V gene TRBV29-1 combines with J gene TRBJ2-7, with a weak D call TRBD2 (6 bases). Trimming stripped 4 bases from V and 3 bases from J, with 13 bases between. The CDR3 length is 13 residues. Germline CDR1 is SQVTM and CDR2 is ANQGSEA. The DNA of the CDR3 is TGCAGCGTTGCCGGGACTCCCGACTACGAGCAGTACTTC. Residues: CSVAGTPDYEQYF.

J is TRBJ2-3 and V is TRBV5-1; the match to TRBD2 covers 15 bases. In germline, CDR1 is SGHRS, CDR2 YFSETQ. The CDR3 covers 18 residues. V shed 4 bases and J 3 bases; nucleotides not matched to a gene: 9. CDR3: CASSLGTSGRRGTDTQYF. CDR3 DNA sequence: TGCGCCAGCAGCCTCGGGACTAGCGGGAGGCGGGGTACAGATACGCAGTATTTT.

This chain uses TRBV19 with TRBJ1-4; TRBD1 aligns across 7 bases. Trimming cost V 5 bases and J 3 bases; bases outside gene matches: 9. The V gene's germline CDR1 is LNHDA and CDR2 SQIVND (reference sequence). The CDR3 loop spans 16 amino acids. CDR3 sequence (DNA): TGTGCCAGTAGTTTGGGACAGCAGAAAGCTAATGAAAAACTGTTTTTT. Protein sequence: CASSLGQQKANEKLFF.

This rearrangement joins TRBV6-1 to TRBJ2-1; D is unclear. The germline V and J ends were trimmed by 6 bases and 0 bases, with 9 bases remaining between them. The V gene's germline CDR1 is MNHNS and CDR2 SASEGT. CDR3 length: 14 amino acids. DNA for the CDR3: TGTGCCAGCAGCGAGATGGTCTCCTACAATGAGCAGTTCTTC. It is translated as CASSEMVSYNEQFF.

This chain uses TRBV19 with TRBJ1-5; TRBD1 matches at 7 bases. The junction had 9 bases not matched to a gene; V was cut back by 4 bases and J by 0 bases. Germline V lookup: CDR1 LNHDA, CDR2 SQIVND (reference sequence). This CDR3 contains 17 residues. The CDR3 reads CASSTDRSAYSNQPQHF. CDR3 nucleotides: TGTGCCAGTAGTACGGACAGGTCGGCGTATAGCAATCAGCCCCAGCATTTT.

This chain joins TRBV18 and TRBJ1-1, with D tentatively TRBD1 (6 bases). The CDR3 has 14 residues. V was shortened by 3 bases and J by 8 bases, with 16 bases between the two germline ends. Germline values: CDR1 KGHSH, CDR2 LQKENI. The CDR3 bases are TGTGCCAGCTCACCGCAGACAGGTAGTGGCGAAGCTTTCTTT. Protein sequence: CASSPQTGSGEAFF.

The V gene is TRBV6-6, the J gene TRBJ2-7, with D perhaps matching TRBD1 (6 bases). Germline CDR1 is MNHNY and CDR2 is SVGAGI (reference sequence). The CDR3 sequence is 12 residues long. The germline V and J ends were trimmed by 3 bases and 4 bases, with 7 bases remaining between them. The CDR3 region is CASSYGQYEQYF. In DNA, the CDR3 is TGTGCCAGCAGTTATGGACAGTACGAGCAGTACTTC.

J is TRBJ1-1 and V is TRBV5-1; no clear D. Trimming pared 0 bases from V and 7 bases from J, leaving 10 bases between. The CDR3 extends over 13 amino acids. Germline CDR1 reads SGHRS; CDR2 reads YFSETQ. DNA for the CDR3: TGCGCCAGCAGCTTGGGTTTGGCAATTGAAGCTTTCTTT. It is translated as CASSLGLAIEAFF.

This chain links TRBV7-2 with TRBJ2-7, with 8 bases matching TRBD1. The CDR3 is made up of 15 amino acids. Germline lookup yields CDR1 SGHTA and CDR2 FQGNSA. The V segment lost 5 bases and the J segment 0 bases; nucleotides outside the gene matches: 6. The chain's CDR3 is CASSRTQGASYEQYF. For the CDR3, the DNA is TGTGCCAGCAGCCGAACTCAGGGGGCCTCCTACGAGCAGTACTTC.

The V and J genes are TRBV5-1 and TRBJ2-1; possible D gene TRBD2, 5 bases. This CDR3 contains 15 residues. V lost 1 base and J 4 bases, leaving 12 bases between the germline ends. Germline-derived CDR1 and CDR2 are SGHRS and YFSETQ. The CDR3 sequence: CASSLSGFSYNEQFF. CDR3 DNA sequence: TGCGCCAGCAGCTTGTCGGGGTTCTCTTACAATGAGCAGTTCTTC.